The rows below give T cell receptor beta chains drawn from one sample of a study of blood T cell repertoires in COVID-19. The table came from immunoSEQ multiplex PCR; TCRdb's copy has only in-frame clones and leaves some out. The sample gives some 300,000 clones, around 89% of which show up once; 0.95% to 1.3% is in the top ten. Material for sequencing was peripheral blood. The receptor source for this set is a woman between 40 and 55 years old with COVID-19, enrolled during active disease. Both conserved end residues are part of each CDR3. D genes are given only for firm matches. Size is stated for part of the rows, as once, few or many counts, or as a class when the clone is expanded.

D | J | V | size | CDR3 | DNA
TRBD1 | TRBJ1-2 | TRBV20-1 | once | CSASPGTGDYYGYTF | TGCAGTGCTAGTCCCGGGACAGGGGATTACTATGGCTACACCTTC
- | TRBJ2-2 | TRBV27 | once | CATSSPLDRFGELFF | TGTGCCACCAGTTCCCCCCTCGACAGGTTCGGGGAGCTGTTTTTT
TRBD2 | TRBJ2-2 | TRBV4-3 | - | CASSQIAGGTGELFF | TGCGCCAGCAGCCAAATAGCGGGAGGGACCGGGGAGCTGTTTTTT
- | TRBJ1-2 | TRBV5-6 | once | CASSPGGLSANYGYTF | TGTGCCAGCAGCCCCGGCGGGCTGTCAGCTAACTATGGCTACACCTTC
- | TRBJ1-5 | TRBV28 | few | CASSRGGWGQPQHF | TGTGCCAGCAGTCGGGGGGGCTGGGGTCAGCCCCAGCATTTT
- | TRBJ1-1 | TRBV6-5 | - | CASRLQGSAFF | TGTGCCAGCAGACTACAGGGCTCAGCTTTCTTT
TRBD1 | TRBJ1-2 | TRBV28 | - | CASRFRDSKGGYRYGYTF | TGTGCCAGCAGGTTTCGGGACAGTAAAGGTGGTTATCGATATGGCTACACCTTC
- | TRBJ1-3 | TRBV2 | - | CASGLGLSGNTIYF | TGTGCCAGCGGGCTGGGCCTCTCTGGAAACACCATATATTTT
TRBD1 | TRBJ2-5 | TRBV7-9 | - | CASSSDRGMETQYF | TGTGCCAGCAGCTCAGACAGGGGGATGGAGACCCAGTACTTC
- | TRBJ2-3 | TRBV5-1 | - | CASSPFRSDTQYF | TGCGCCAGCAGCCCCTTCAGATCAGATACGCAGTATTTT
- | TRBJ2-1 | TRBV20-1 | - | CSASVLRVDNEQFF | TGCAGTGCTAGTGTCTTGAGGGTCGACAATGAGCAGTTCTTC
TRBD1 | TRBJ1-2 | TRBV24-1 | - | CATSDSSTGGAFVYGYTF | TGTGCCACCAGTGACTCATCCACAGGGGGCGCCTTTGTCTATGGCTACACCTTC
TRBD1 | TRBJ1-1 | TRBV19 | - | CASKDRAGTEAFF | TGTGCCAGCAAGGACAGGGCGGGCACTGAAGCTTTCTTT
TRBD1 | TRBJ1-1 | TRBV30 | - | CAWSNDRVGDGEAFF | TGTGCCTGGAGCAACGACAGGGTCGGGGATGGTGAAGCTTTCTTT
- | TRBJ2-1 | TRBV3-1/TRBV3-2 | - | CASSQDRLQVNEQFF | TGTGCCAGCAGCCAAGATCGTTTGCAGGTTAATGAGCAGTTCTTC
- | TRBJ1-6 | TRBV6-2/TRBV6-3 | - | CASSTDTLRWNSPLHF | TGTGCCAGCAGCACGGACACTCTGCGTTGGAATTCACCCCTCCACTTT
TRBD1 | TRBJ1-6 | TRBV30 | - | CAYRDRGEGTLHF | TGTGCCTATCGGGACAGGGGTGAAGGGACCCTCCACTTT
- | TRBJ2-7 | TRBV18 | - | CASSPSMTRDEQYF | TGTGCCAGCTCACCCTCTATGACCCGGGACGAGCAGTACTTC
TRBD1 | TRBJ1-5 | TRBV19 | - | CASSSDRVQPQHF | TGTGCCAGTAGCTCCGACAGGGTTCAGCCCCAGCATTTT
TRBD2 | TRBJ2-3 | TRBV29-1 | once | CSVWTSGGTDTQYF | TGCAGCGTGTGGACTAGCGGAGGCACAGATACGCAGTATTTT
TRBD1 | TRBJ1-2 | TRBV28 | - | CASTPGRGRGYTF | TGTGCCAGCACCCCGGGCAGGGGGCGAGGCTACACCTTC
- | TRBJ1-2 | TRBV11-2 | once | CASSLRRVSNGYTF | TGTGCCAGCAGCTTACGCAGGGTCTCTAATGGCTACACCTTC
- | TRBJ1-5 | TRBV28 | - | CASSGGDLQPQHF | TGTGCCAGCAGTGGAGGAGACCTTCAGCCCCAGCATTTT
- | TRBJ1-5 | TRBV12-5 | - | CASGSGGFQPQHF | TGTGCTAGTGGTTCCGGAGGTTTTCAGCCCCAGCATTTT
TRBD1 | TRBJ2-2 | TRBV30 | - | CVLHPGGPNTGELFF | TGTGTCCTTCATCCAGGGGGCCCGAACACCGGGGAGCTGTTTTTT
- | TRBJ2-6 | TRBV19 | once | CASSGGDSSGANVLTF | TGTGCCAGTAGTGGAGGCGATAGCTCTGGGGCCAACGTCCTGACTTTC
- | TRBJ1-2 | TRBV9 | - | CASSRSGGDANYGYTF | TGTGCCAGCAGCCGATCCGGGGGGGACGCTAACTATGGCTACACCTTC
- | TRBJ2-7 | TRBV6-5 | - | CASTPNGGYYEQYF | TGTGCCAGCACCCCGAACGGGGGTTACTACGAGCAGTACTTC
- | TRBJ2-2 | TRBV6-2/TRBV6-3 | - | CASSVDSLETGELFF | TGTGCCAGCAGCGTAGACAGCTTAGAAACCGGGGAGCTGTTTTTT
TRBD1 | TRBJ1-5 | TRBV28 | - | CASSTGTVSLGPQHF | TGTGCCAGCAGTACCGGGACAGTAAGTTTAGGGCCCCAGCATTTT
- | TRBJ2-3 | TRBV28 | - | CASSSPGGQNLDTQYF | TGTGCCAGCAGTTCCCCAGGTGGACAGAATCTAGATACGCAGTATTTT
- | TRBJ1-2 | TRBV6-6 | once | CASSYEAGRGYTF | TGTGCCAGCAGTTACGAGGCAGGGCGAGGCTACACCTTC
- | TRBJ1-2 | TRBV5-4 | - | CASSFSLGDGYTF | TGTGCCAGCAGCTTCTCTCTAGGCGATGGCTACACCTTC
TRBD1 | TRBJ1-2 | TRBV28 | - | CASSSGQGGGYTF | TGTGCCAGCAGTTCTGGGCAGGGGGGTGGCTACACCTTC
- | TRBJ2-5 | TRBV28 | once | CASSFPEGSRGGFHF | TGTGCCAGCAGTTTTCCGGAGGGTTCCCGAGGAGGTTTCCACTTC
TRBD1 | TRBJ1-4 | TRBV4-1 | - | CASSHQPGGSGGEKLFF | TGCGCCAGCAGCCATCAACCAGGGGGATCGGGCGGTGAAAAACTGTTTTTT
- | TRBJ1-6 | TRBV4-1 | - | CASSQGAYRRQNSPLHF | TGCGCCAGCAGCCAAGGGGCGTACCGACGGCAAAATTCACCCCTCCACTTT
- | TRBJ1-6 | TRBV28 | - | CASSHTRTASSYNSPLHF | TGTGCCAGCAGTCACACCCGGACAGCAAGCTCCTATAATTCACCCCTCCACTTT
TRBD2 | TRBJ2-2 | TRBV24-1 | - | CATSDGRRGTGELFF | TGTGCCACCAGTGACGGGAGGCGGGGCACCGGGGAGCTGTTTTTT
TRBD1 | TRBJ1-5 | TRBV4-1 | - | CASSQGFPGQVDQPQHF | TGCGCCAGCAGCCAAGGGTTCCCGGGACAGGTGGATCAGCCCCAGCATTTT
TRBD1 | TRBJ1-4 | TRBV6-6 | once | CASRATGANEKLFF | TGTGCCAGCAGGGCCACAGGGGCTAATGAAAAACTGTTTTTT
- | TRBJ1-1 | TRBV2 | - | CASREDSTEAFF | TGTGCCAGCCGGGAGGATTCCACTGAAGCTTTCTTT
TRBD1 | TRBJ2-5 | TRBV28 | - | CASSLEGQAEETQYF | TGTGCCAGCAGCTTGGAGGGACAGGCGGAAGAGACCCAGTACTTC
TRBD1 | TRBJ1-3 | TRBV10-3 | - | CATTTTGESGNTIYF | TGTGCCACCACAACGACAGGGGAAAGTGGAAACACCATATATTTT
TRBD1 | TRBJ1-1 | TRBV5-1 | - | CASSRDSPLNTEAFF | TGCGCCAGCAGCCGGGACAGCCCTCTGAACACTGAAGCTTTCTTT
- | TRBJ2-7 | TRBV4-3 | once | CASSQVYLYEQYF | TGCGCCAGCAGCCAAGTTTATCTATACGAGCAGTACTTC
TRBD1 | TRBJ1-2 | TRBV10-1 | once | CAGDGGDLPTGAIYYGYTF | TGCGCCGGAGATGGGGGGGATCTACCGACAGGGGCGATATACTATGGCTACACCTTC
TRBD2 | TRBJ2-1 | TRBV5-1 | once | CASSGNLAGGPNEQFF | TGCGCCAGCAGCGGGAACTTAGCGGGAGGGCCTAATGAGCAGTTCTTC
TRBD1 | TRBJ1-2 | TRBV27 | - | CASSLVGQGPRSTYGYTF | TGTGCCAGCAGTTTGGTAGGACAGGGTCCCCGCTCAACTTATGGCTACACCTTC
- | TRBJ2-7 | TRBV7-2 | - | CASSLVGGQTYEQYF | TGTGCCAGCAGCTTAGTCGGGGGACAGACCTACGAGCAGTACTTC
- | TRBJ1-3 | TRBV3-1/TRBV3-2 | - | CASSQSGGTGNTIYF | TGTGCCAGCAGCCAGTCCGGGGGGACTGGAAACACCATATATTTT
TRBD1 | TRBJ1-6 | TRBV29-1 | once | CSAGTGDSPLHF | TGCAGCGCCGGGACAGGAGATTCACCCCTCCACTTT
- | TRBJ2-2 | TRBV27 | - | CASSRQIPPNTGELFF | TGTGCCAGCAGTCGACAAATACCACCGAACACCGGGGAGCTGTTTTTT
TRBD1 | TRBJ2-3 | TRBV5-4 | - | CASSLAGQGGADTQYF | TGTGCCAGCAGCTTGGCGGGACAGGGGGGCGCAGATACGCAGTATTTT
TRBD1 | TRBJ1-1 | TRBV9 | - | CASSPPTGTGKGTEAFF | TGTGCCAGCAGCCCCCCAACAGGGACAGGGAAAGGCACTGAAGCTTTCTTT
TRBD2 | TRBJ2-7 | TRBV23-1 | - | CASSQSNPAGVDYEQYF | TGCGCCAGCAGTCAATCGAATCCAGCGGGAGTTGACTACGAGCAGTACTTC
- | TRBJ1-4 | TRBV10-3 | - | CAISGSRGGTNEKLFF | TGTGCCATCAGTGGTAGCAGGGGAGGGACTAATGAAAAACTGTTTTTT
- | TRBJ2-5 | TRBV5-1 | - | CASELEETQYF | TGCGCCAGCGAGTTAGAAGAGACCCAGTACTTC
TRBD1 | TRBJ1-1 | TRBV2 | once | CASSGQGETEAFF | TGTGCCAGCAGTGGACAGGGAGAAACTGAAGCTTTCTTT
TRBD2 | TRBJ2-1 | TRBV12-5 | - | CASAPKTSGANEQFF | TGTGCTAGTGCTCCAAAGACTAGCGGGGCCAATGAGCAGTTCTTC